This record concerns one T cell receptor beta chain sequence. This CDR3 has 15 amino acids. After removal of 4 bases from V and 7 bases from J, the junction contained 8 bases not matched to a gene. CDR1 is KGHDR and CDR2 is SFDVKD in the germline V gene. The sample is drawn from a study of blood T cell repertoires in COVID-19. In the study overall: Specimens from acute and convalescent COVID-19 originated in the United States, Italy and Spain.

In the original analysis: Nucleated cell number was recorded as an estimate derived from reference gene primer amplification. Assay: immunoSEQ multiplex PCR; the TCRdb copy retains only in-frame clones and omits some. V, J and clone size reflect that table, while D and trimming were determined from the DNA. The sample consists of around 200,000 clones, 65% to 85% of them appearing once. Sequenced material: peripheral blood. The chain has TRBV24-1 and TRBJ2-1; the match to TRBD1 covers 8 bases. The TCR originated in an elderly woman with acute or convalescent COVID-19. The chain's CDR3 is CATSDPGTGGNEQFF. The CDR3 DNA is TGTGCCACCAGTGACCCAGGGACAGGCGGGAATGAGCAGTTCTTC.